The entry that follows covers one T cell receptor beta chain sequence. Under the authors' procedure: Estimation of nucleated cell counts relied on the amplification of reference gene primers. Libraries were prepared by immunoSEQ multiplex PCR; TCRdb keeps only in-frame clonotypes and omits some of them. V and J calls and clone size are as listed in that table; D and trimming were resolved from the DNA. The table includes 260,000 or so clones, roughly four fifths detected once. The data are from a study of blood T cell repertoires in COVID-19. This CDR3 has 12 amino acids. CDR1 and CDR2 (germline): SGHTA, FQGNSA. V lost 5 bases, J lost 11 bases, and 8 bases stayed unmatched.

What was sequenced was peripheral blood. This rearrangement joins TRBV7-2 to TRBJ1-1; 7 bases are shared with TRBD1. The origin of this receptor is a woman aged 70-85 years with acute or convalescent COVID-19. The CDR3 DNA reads TGTGCCAGCAGCCAAGACAGGGCGAGGGCTTTCTTT. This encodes CASSQDRARAFF.